The TCR beta chain described here comes from a study of blood T cell repertoires in COVID-19. Overall study: Acute-phase and convalescent COVID-19 samples originated in the United States, Italy and Spain. Nucleic acid was either cDNA or gDNA, and it came from T cells, B-cell-depleted T cells, or PBMCs.

Study members were between about 18 and 100 years old and lived in roughly 24 US regions. This clone was observed once. CDR3 length: 15 amino acids. Losses at the gene ends were 2 bases for V and 5 bases for J; bases not matched to a gene: 7. Germline loops: CDR1 SGHRS, CDR2 YFSETQ. In the source study's methods: Counts of nucleated cells, estimated from reference gene primer amplification, were obtained. The assay was immunoSEQ multiplex PCR, and TCRdb's table has in-frame clones only and misses some. The DNA was the basis for D and trimming; V, J and clone size are from that table. This sample has roughly 200,000 clones; roughly 82% occur once, and the top ten carry more than 7.5%.

The origin of this receptor is a woman in her 30s who had recovered from COVID-19. The rearrangement joins TRBV5-1 to TRBJ2-5, with 9 positions matching TRBD1. The material sequenced was PBMCs or T cells enriched from blood (not recorded which). As DNA, the CDR3 is TGCGCCAGCAGCTTCGGGACAGGGCGCCGCGAGACCCAGTACTTC. Residues: CASSFGTGRRETQYF.